Below are 2 T cell receptor beta chains sequenced from a single sample in a study of cytomegalovirus exposure and HLA in healthy donors. PCR employed 60 Vbeta and 13 Jbeta primers. Here immunoSEQ multiplex PCR was the method, and the copy in TCRdb shows in-frame clones only, minus some. The repertoire includes 100,000 or so clones, roughly 70% of them detected once, and under 1.5% sits in the top ten. The sample comprised PBMCs. These TCRs come from a man aged 40-50 years in good health and CMV-seronegative.

V and J are TRBV28 and TRBJ1-4; TRBD1 matches at 9 bases. Germline lookup yields CDR1 MDHEN and CDR2 SYDVKM. This CDR3 has 19 residues. V lost 5 bases to trimming and J lost 0 bases; unmatched junction nucleotides: 13. The CDR3 region has the DNA TGTGCCAGCAGTCTCCGGACAGGGGCGGCCGTTGCAACTAATGAAAAACTGTTTTTT. Residues: CASSLRTGAAVATNEKLFF.

The chain employs TRBV27 and TRBJ1-3; TRBD1 is a possible D gene (5 bases). Germline CDR1 is MNHEY and CDR2 is SMNVEV (reference sequence). Trimming pared 5 bases from V and 0 bases from J, leaving 11 bases between. This CDR3 is built from 15 residues. DNA of the CDR3: TGTGCCAGCAGTGCACAGGCGTACTCTGGAAACACCATATATTTT. Amino acid sequence: CASSAQAYSGNTIYF.